This T cell receptor beta chain stems from a study of shared clonotypes between healthy human individuals. From germline, CDR1 is MDHEN and CDR2 SYDVKM. Trimming removed 3 bases from V and 7 bases from J, with 16 bases in between. This CDR3 region has 14 residues. Investigators spread the genomic DNA of each subset evenly over several immunoSEQ plates. Libraries were prepared by immunoSEQ multiplex PCR; TCRdb keeps only in-frame clonotypes and omits some of them. The table lists millions of clones, roughly 95% of them singletons. Terminally differentiated effector memory CD45RA+ cells were left out of the naive CD8 fraction, which was CD45RO-negative and positively selected for CCR7.

This sequence was found in a man younger than 35 in good health. The chain recombines TRBV28 with TRBJ2-7; D tentatively fits TRBD1 or TRBD2 (6 bases each). The sequencing input was naive CD8+ T cells sorted from blood. CDR3 nucleotide sequence: TGTGCCAGCAGTTTGGTAGGGGGGCCAGGAGAGCAGTACTTC. As protein: CASSLVGGPGEQYF.